This T cell receptor beta chain was found in a study of cytomegalovirus exposure and HLA in healthy donors. It was with 60 Vbeta and 13 Jbeta primers that the PCR ran. The repertoire was sequenced with immunoSEQ multiplex PCR; TCRdb's copy has only in-frame clones and lacks some. The sample includes over 150,000 clones, approximately 80% of them seen just once. The CDR3 covers 20 residues. This clone has only one observation. The chain couples TRBV12-2 to TRBJ2-5; whether TRBD2, the table's D call, matches the DNA was not checked. TRBV12-2 represents a pseudogene. The TCR originated in a man aged 30-40 years in good health and CMV-seropositive. The sequenced sample was PBMCs. The CDR3 nucleotides read TGTGCAAGTCGCTTACCCCCCCGGCCGCGACCGACTAGAACACGAGAGACCCAGTACTTC. It encodes CASRLPPRPRPTRTRETQYF.